This T cell receptor beta chain was recovered during a study of regulatory T cells in long-lasting Graves disease. This clonotype occurred many times. To make TCR beta libraries, researchers used iRepertoire HTBI primers and Arm-PCR of CDR3 regions. TCRdb fed the multiplex PCR reads into MiXCR, producing one record per CDR3 protein. The data hold a few hundred thousand distinct CDR3 sequences, with roughly 13% observed a single time. Time point defined: newly diagnosed GD, antithyroid drugs for less than 3 months. There was RNA extracted from PBMCs, and the TCR library was made from it. CDR3 length: 15 residues. Germline CDR1 MNHEY, CDR2 SVGEGT. Trimming left V 2 bases short and J 4 bases short, with 12 bases between. The sample was also linked to a second study, of T cells in Graves' hyperthyroidism and ophthalmopathy.

The chain uses TRBV6-2 or TRBV6-3 and TRBJ2-1, with unresolved D. The receptor comes from a man aged 25 to 40 with Graves disease. The sample consisted of peripheral blood mononuclear cells (PBMCs), taken at new diagnosis, from a patient treated with antithyroid drugs. The CDR3 loop is CASSYGVSPYNEQFF. The CDR3 nucleotides read TGTGCCAGCAGTTACGGAGTATCACCGTACAATGAGCAGTTCTTC.